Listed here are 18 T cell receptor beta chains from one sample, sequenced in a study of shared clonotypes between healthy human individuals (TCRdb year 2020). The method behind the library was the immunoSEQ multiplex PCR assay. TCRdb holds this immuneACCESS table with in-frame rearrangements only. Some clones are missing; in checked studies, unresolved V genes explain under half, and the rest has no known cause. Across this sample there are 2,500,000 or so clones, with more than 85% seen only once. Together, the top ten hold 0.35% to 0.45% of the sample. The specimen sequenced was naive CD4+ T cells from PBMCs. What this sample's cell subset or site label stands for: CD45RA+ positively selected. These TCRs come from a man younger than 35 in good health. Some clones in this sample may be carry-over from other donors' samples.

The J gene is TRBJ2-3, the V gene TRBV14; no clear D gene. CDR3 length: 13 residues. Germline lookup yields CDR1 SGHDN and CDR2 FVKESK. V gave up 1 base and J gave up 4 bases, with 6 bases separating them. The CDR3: CASSQVAPDTQYF. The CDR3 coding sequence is TGTGCCAGCAGCCAAGTAGCCCCAGATACGCAGTATTTT.

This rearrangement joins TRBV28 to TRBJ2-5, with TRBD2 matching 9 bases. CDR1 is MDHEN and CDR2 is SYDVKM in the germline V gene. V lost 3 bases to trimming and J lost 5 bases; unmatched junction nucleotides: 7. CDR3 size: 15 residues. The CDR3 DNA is TGTGCCAGCAGTTTCCTAGCGGGGCCCGGGGAGACCCAGTACTTC. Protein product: CASSFLAGPGETQYF.

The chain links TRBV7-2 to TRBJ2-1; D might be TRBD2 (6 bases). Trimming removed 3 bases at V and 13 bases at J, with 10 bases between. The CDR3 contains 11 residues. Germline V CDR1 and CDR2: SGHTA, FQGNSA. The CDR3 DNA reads TGTGCCAGCAGCTTCGAGCGGGCTCAGTTCTTC. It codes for CASSFERAQFF.

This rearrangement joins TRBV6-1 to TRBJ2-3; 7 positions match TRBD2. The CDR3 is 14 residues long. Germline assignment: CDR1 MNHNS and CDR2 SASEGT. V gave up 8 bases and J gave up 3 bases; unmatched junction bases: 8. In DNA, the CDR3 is TGTGCCAGCGCCGGGGGGTCTTCAACAGATACGCAGTATTTT. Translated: CASAGGSSTDTQYF.

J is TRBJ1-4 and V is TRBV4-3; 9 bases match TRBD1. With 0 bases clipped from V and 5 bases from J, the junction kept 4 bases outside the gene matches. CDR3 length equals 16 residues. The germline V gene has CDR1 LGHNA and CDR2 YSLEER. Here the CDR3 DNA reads TGCGCCAGCAGCCAAGAAGGCGACAGGGGGAATGAAAAACTGTTTTTT. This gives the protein CASSQEGDRGNEKLFF.

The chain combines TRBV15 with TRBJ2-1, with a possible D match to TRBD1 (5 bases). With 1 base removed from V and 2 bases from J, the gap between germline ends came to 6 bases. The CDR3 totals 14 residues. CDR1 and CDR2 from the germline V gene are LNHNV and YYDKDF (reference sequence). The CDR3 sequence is CATSRADTYNEQFF. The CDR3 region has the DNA TGTGCCACCAGCAGAGCGGACACCTACAATGAGCAGTTCTTC.

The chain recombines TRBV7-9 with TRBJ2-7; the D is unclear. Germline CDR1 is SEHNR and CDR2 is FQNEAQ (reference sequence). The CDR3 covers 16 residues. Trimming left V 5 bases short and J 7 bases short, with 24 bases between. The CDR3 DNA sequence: TGTGCCAGCAGCCCCCCGACGGCCCTGTCAATCGGTGAGCAGTACTTC. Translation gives CASSPPTALSIGEQYF.

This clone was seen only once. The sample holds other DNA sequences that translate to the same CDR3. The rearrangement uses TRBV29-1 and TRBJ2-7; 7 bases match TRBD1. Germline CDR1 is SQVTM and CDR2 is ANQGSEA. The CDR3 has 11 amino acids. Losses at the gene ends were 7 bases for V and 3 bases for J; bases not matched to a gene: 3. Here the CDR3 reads CSAGTVYEQYF. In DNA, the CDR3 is TGCAGCGCTGGGACAGTCTACGAGCAGTACTTC.

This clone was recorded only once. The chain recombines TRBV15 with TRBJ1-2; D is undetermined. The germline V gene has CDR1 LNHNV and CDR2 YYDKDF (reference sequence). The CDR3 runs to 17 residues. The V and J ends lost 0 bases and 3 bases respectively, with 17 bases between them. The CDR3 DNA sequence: TGTGCCACCAGCAGAGATAGGTACCGACCCGCGGACTATGGCTACACCTTC. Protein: CATSRDRYRPADYGYTF.

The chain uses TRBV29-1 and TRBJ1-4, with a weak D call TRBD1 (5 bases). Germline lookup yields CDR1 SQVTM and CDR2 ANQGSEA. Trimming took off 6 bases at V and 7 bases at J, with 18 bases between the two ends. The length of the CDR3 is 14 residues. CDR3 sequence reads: CSVGEGGRGEKLFF. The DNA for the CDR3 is TGCAGCGTCGGGGAGGGAGGGAGGGGTGAAAAACTGTTTTTT.

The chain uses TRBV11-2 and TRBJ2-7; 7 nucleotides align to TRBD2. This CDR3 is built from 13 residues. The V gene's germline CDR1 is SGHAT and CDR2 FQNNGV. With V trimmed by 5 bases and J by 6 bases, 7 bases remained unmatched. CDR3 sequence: CASSNGLVFEQYF. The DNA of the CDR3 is TGTGCCAGCAGCAACGGACTAGTGTTCGAGCAGTACTTC. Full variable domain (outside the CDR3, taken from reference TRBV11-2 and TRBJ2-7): EAGVAQSPRYKIIEKRQSVAFWCNPISGHATLYWYQQILGQGPKLLIQFQNNGVVDDSQLPKDRFSAERLKGVDSTLKIQPAKLEDSAVYLCASSNGLVFEQYFGPGTRLTVT.

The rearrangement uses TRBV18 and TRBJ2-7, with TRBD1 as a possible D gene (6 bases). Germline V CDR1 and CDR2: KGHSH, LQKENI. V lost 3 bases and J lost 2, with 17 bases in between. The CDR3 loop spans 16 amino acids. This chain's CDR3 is CASSPNQGLLTYEQYF. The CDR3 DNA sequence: TGTGCCAGCTCACCCAATCAGGGGTTGTTGACCTACGAGCAGTACTTC.

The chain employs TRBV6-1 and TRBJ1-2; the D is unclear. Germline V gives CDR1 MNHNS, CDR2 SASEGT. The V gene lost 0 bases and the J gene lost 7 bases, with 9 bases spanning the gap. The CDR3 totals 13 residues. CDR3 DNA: TGTGCCAGCAGTGAAGCGGAGGGTTCTGGCTACACCTTC. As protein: CASSEAEGSGYTF.

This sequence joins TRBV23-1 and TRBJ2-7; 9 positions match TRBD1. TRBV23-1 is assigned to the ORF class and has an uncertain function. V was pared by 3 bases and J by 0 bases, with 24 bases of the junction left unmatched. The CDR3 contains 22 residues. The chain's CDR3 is CASSHSHRAGTGPPPRSYEQYF. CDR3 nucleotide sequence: TGCGCCAGCAGTCACTCTCATAGGGCGGGGACAGGGCCTCCTCCCCGCTCCTACGAGCAGTACTTC.

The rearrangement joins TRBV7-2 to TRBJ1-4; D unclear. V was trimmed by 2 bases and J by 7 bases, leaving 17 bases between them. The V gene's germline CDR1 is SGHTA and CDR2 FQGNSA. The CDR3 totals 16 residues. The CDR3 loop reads CASSLHPLGSGEKLFF. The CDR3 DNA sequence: TGTGCCAGCAGCTTACACCCCTTAGGGAGCGGTGAAAAACTGTTTTTT.

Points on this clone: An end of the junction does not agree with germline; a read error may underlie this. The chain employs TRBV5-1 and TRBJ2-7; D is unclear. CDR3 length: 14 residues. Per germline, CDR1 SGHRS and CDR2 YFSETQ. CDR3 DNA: TGCGCCAGCAGCTTAGAGGCGGCATCCTACGAACAGTGCTTC. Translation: CASSLEAASYEQCF. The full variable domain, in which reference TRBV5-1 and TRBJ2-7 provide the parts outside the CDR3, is KAGVTQTPRYLIKTRGQQVTLSCSPISGHRSVSWYQQTPGQGLQFLFEYFSETQRNKGNFPGRFSGRQFSNSRSEMNVSTLELGDSALYLCASSLEAASYEQCFGPGTRLTVT.

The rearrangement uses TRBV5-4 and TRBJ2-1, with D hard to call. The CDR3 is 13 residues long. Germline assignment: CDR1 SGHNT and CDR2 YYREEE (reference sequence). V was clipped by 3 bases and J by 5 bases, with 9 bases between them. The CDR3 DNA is TGTGCCAGCAGCTCGAGCCGGGACAATGAGCAGTTCTTC. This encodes CASSSSRDNEQFF.

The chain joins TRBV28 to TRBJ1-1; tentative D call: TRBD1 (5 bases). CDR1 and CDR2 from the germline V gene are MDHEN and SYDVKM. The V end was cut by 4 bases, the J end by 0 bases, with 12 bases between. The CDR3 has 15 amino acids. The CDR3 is CASSSPGLLNTEAFF. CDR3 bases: TGTGCCAGCAGTTCGCCGGGACTGTTGAACACTGAAGCTTTCTTT.